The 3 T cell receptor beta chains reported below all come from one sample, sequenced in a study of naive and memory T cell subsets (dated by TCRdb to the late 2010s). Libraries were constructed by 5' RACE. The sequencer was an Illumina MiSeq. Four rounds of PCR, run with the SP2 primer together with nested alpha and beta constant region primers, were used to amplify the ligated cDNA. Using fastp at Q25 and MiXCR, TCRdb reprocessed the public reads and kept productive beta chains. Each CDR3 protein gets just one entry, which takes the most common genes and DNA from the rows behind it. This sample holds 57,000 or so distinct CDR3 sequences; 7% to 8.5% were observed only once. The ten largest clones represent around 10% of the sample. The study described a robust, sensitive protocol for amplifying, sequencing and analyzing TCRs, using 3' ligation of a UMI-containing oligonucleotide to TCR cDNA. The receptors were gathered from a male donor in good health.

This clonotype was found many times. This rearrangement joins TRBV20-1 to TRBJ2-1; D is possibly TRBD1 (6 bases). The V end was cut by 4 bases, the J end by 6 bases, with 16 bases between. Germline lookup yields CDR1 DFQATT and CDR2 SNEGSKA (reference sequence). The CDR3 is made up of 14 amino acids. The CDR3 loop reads CSAIGTTMTNEQFF. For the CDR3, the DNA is TGCAGTGCTATAGGGACAACCATGACCAATGAGCAGTTCTTC.

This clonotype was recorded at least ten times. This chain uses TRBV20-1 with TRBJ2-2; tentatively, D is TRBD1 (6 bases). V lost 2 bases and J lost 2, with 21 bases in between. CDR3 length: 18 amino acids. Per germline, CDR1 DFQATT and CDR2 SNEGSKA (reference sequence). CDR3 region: CSARNRDTESPNTGELFF. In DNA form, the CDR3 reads TGCAGTGCTAGAAACCGGGACACCGAGTCCCCAAACACCGGGGAGCTGTTTTTT.

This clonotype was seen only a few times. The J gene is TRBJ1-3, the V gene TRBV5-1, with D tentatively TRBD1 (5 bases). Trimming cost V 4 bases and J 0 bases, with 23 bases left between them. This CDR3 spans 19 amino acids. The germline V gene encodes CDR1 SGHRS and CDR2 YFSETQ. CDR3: CASSLRSQTGYRSGNTIYF. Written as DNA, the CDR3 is TGCGCCAGCAGCCTTCGTAGCCAAACAGGCTATCGCTCTGGAAACACCATATATTTT.